This T cell receptor (beta chain) was sequenced in a study of control samples from healthy donors and cancer patients. The method was immunoSEQ multiplex PCR; TCRdb's version includes in-frame clones alone and lacks a portion of them. The sample shows roughly 150,000 clones, about 93% of them seen only once. The length of the CDR3 is 14 residues. V lost 0 bases and J lost 5, with 10 bases in between. CDR1 and CDR2 from the germline V gene are SGHAT and FQNNGV. The chain couples TRBV11-2 to TRBJ2-5; D is possibly TRBD1 (5 bases). The origin of this receptor is a man in his forties or fifties in good health. The sequenced sample was blood. The DNA of the CDR3 is TGTGCCAGCAGCTTAGATTACCAGGGTGAGACCCAGTACTTC. Amino acids: CASSLDYQGETQYF. The variable domain in full, with the rest retrieved from reference TRBV11-2 and TRBJ2-5, is EAGVAQSPRYKIIEKRQSVAFWCNPISGHATLYWYQQILGQGPKLLIQFQNNGVVDDSQLPKDRFSAERLKGVDSTLKIQPAKLEDSAVYLCASSLDYQGETQYFGPGTRLLVL.